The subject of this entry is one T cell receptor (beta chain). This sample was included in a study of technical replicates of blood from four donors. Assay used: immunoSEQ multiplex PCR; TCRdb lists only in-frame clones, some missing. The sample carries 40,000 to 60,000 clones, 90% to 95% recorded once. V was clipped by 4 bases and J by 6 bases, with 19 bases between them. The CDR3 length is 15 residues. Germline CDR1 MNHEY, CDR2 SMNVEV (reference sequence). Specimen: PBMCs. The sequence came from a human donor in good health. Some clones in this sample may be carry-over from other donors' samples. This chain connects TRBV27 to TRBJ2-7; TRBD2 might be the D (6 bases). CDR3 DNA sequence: TGTGCCAGCAGTTCTCGCCGGGACTCAGCGCGCGAGCAGTACTTC. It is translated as CASSSRRDSAREQYF.